A single sample gave rise to the 25 T cell receptor beta chains below, sequenced in a study of identical twins. Each CDR3 protein gets one entry after TCRdb re-called the 5' RACE reads with MiXCR. This sample has 470,000 or so distinct CDR3 sequences; 20% to 25% occur once, and the top ten carry approximately 2.9%. These data are also associated with another study on T cells expressing NK-cell markers.

The sample consisted of CD4+ T cells sorted from blood. These TCRs come from a woman aged 18 to 35 in good health.

This clonotype was observed a few times. The chain joins TRBV28 to TRBJ1-5, with unresolved D. The CDR3 has 12 residues. Trimming shortened V by 6 bases and J by 0 bases, and 3 bases separated the two germline ends. Germline CDR1 MDHEN, CDR2 SYDVKM. CDR3 DNA sequence: TGTGCCAGCAGGGTTAGCAATCAGCCCCAGCATTTT. Translating gives CASRVSNQPQHF. Full variable domain (rest looked up from reference TRBV28 and TRBJ1-5): DVKVTQSSRYLVKRTGEKVFLECVQDMDHENMFWYRQDPGLGLRLIYFSYDVKMKEKGDIPEGYSVSREKKERFSLILESASTNQTSMYLCASRVSNQPQHFGDGTRLSIL.

There are a few counts of this clonotype. CDR3 sequence reads: CASSPGQTIAEQFF. CDR3 DNA sequence: TGTGCCAGCAGCCCTGGACAGACGATAGCCGAGCAGTTCTTC. The gene calls are TRBV7-9 and TRBJ2-1, with D possibly TRBD1 on 6 matching bases. V was pared by 5 bases and J by 10 bases, with 18 bases between. Germline-derived CDR1 and CDR2 are SEHNR and FQNEAQ (reference sequence). The CDR3 loop spans 14 amino acids. Supplemented by reference TRBV7-9 and TRBJ2-1, the full variable domain reads DTGVSQNPRHKITKRGQNVTFRCDPISEHNRLYWYRQTLGQGPEFLTYFQNEAQLEKSRLLSDRFSAERPKGSFSTLEIQRTEQGDSAMYLCASSPGQTIAEQFFGPGTRLTVL.

This sequence joins TRBV20-1 and TRBJ2-1; TRBD2 matches at 10 bases. The germline V gene has CDR1 DFQATT and CDR2 SNEGSKA (reference sequence). The CDR3 is 14 residues long. Trimming at V came to 7 bases and at J to 5 bases, leaving 8 bases not matched to a gene. The CDR3 sequence: CSVPTSGFHNEQFF. The CDR3 DNA reads TGCAGTGTCCCGACTAGCGGGTTTCACAATGAGCAGTTCTTC.

This clonotype was observed many times. The chain couples TRBV6-5 to TRBJ1-1; no clear D gene. The CDR3 has 11 amino acids. V lost 4 bases and J 5 bases, leaving 5 bases between the germline ends. The germline V gene encodes CDR1 MNHEY and CDR2 SVGAGI. The CDR3 nucleotides read TGTGCCAGCAGTTCTCAGACTGAAGCTTTCTTT. Encoded protein: CASSSQTEAFF.

The rearrangement joins TRBV25-1 to TRBJ2-2; D may be TRBD2 (5 bases). V gave up 2 bases and J gave up 6 bases, with 13 bases separating them. The CDR3 contains 15 residues. Germline values: CDR1 MGHDK, CDR2 SYGVNS. The CDR3 is CASSERISEAGELFF. The CDR3 nucleotides read TGTGCCAGCAGTGAACGTATTAGCGAGGCCGGGGAGCTGTTTTTT.

The CDR3 here is CASSVASGGAQYF. In nucleotides, the CDR3 is TGTGCCAGCAGCGTAGCTAGCGGGGGGGCGCAGTACTTC. The chain links TRBV9 to TRBJ2-7; TRBD2 matches at 12 bases. The germline CDR1 and CDR2 sequences are SGDLS and YYNGEE. The CDR3 covers 13 residues. After removal of 0 bases from V and 9 bases from J, the junction contained 1 base not matched to a gene. Looking up the rest from reference TRBV9 and TRBJ2-7 gives the full variable domain: DSGVTQTPKHLITATGQRVTLRCSPRSGDLSVYWYQQSLDQGLQFLIQYYNGEERAKGNILERFSAQQFPDLHSELNLSSLELGDSALYFCASSVASGGAQYFGPGTRLTVT.

The chain combines TRBV18 with TRBJ2-5; unclear D gene. Germline loops: CDR1 KGHSH, CDR2 LQKENI. The CDR3 sequence is 13 residues long. V was pared by 5 bases and J by 5 bases, with 12 bases between. The CDR3 region has the DNA TGTGCCAGCTCAGAAGGGCTCCGGGAGACCCAGTACTTC. Translation: CASSEGLRETQYF.

This clonotype has just a few counts. V usage is TRBV20-1 and J usage is TRBJ2-7; either TRBD1 or TRBD2 may fit D (5 bases each). Germline V gives CDR1 DFQATT, CDR2 SNEGSKA (reference sequence). This CDR3 region has 13 residues. The V and J ends lost 0 bases and 6 bases respectively, with 12 bases between them. The CDR3 loop is CSARDWGYSEQYF. In nucleotides, the CDR3 is TGCAGTGCTAGAGATTGGGGGTACAGCGAGCAGTACTTC.

This clonotype was observed a handful of times. The chain couples TRBV20-1 to TRBJ2-3, with 7 bases that match TRBD2. With V trimmed by 3 bases and J by 4 bases, 1 base remained unmatched. CDR3 length equals 12 residues. Germline V lookup: CDR1 DFQATT, CDR2 SNEGSKA (reference sequence). DNA of the CDR3: TGCAGTGCTAGTACTAGCGCAGATACGCAGTATTTT. As protein: CSASTSADTQYF.

The rearrangement links TRBV5-1 to TRBJ1-3; 8 bases agree with TRBD1. CDR3 length: 13 residues. J lost 8 bases, V lost 7 bases, and 8 bases had no gene match. The V gene's germline CDR1 is SGHRS and CDR2 YFSETQ. CDR3 loop: CASGPGQGDTIYF. The CDR3 DNA sequence: TGCGCCAGCGGACCTGGACAGGGAGACACCATATATTTT.

This clonotype has more than one count but fewer than ten. V and J are TRBV7-2 and TRBJ1-1, with a tentative D call TRBD1 (6 bases). The CDR3 length is 12 residues. Germline V gene sequence: CDR1 SGHTA, CDR2 FQGNSA. Deletions cut 5 bases from V and 9 bases from J, with 13 bases between. The CDR3 loop is CASSRNGQQAFF. The CDR3 coding sequence is TGTGCCAGCAGCCGCAATGGACAGCAAGCTTTCTTT.

This clonotype was counted once. The chain joins TRBV18 to TRBJ2-3; 8 nucleotides align to TRBD1. The ends lost 3 bases at V and 3 bases at J; junction bases unmatched: 5. CDR1 KGHSH and CDR2 LQKENI come from the germline V gene. The CDR3 loop spans 15 amino acids. Here the CDR3 DNA reads TGTGCCAGCTCACCTTGGACAGGGAATACAGATACGCAGTATTTT. Translated: CASSPWTGNTDTQYF.

The chain carries TRBV9 and TRBJ2-7, with 8 bases that match TRBD2. The CDR3 totals 16 residues. The germline V gene has CDR1 SGDLS and CDR2 YYNGEE. Trimming at V came to 3 bases and at J to 4 bases, leaving 12 bases not matched to a gene. CDR3 nucleotides: TGTGCCAGCAGCGAGTGGATTTGGCGGGGGGATTACGAGCAGTACTTC. Its translation: CASSEWIWRGDYEQYF.

This clonotype was detected only a few times. The chain employs TRBV9 and TRBJ2-7; 10 bases align to TRBD2. CDR1 and CDR2 (germline): SGDLS, YYNGEE. The ends lost 0 bases at V and 7 bases at J; junction bases unmatched: 13. The CDR3 runs 17 residues. CDR3 sequence (DNA): TGTGCCAGCAGCGTAGATGCTAGCGGGGGCCTAGTGCGAGAGCAGTACTTC. Its translation: CASSVDASGGLVREQYF. The complete variable domain, with remaining parts taken from reference TRBV9 and TRBJ2-7, reads DSGVTQTPKHLITATGQRVTLRCSPRSGDLSVYWYQQSLDQGLQFLIQYYNGEERAKGNILERFSAQQFPDLHSELNLSSLELGDSALYFCASSVDASGGLVREQYFGPGTRLTVT.

The rearrangement uses TRBV12-3 or TRBV12-4 and TRBJ2-7, with TRBD1 as a possible D gene (5 bases). Trimming took off 3 bases at V and 7 bases at J, with 13 bases between the two ends. CDR3 size: 13 residues. CDR3 sequence reads: CASSFQQGGEQYF. The CDR3 coding sequence is TGTGCCAGCAGTTTCCAGCAGGGTGGGGAGCAGTACTTC.

In this sample, this clonotype turned up many times. This sequence joins TRBV12-3 or TRBV12-4 and TRBJ2-2; 11 bases map to TRBD1. The CDR3 is 15 residues long. V dropped 5 bases and J dropped 5; count of bases not matched to a gene: 4. The CDR3 is CASSLGTGGTGELFF. CDR3 DNA sequence: TGTGCCAGCAGTCTCGGGACAGGGGGTACCGGGGAGCTGTTTTTT.

This clonotype was picked up a small number of times. The chain carries TRBV29-1 and TRBJ2-7, with a weak D call TRBD1 (6 bases). The V gene lost 7 bases and the J gene lost 5 bases, with 15 bases spanning the gap. The CDR3 is 12 residues long. The germline gives CDR1 SQVTM, CDR2 ANQGSEA. The CDR3 is CSATTGLHEQYF. CDR3 DNA: TGCAGCGCTACCACAGGGCTCCACGAGCAGTACTTC.

V usage is TRBV5-1 and J usage is TRBJ1-1; unclear D gene. V was trimmed by 4 bases and J by 0 bases, leaving 10 bases between them. The germline V gene has CDR1 SGHRS and CDR2 YFSETQ. This CDR3 is 14 amino acids long. The CDR3 here is CASSGSAMNTEAFF. In nucleotides, the CDR3 is TGCGCCAGCAGCGGCAGTGCTATGAACACTGAAGCTTTCTTT.

V is TRBV7-2 and J is TRBJ2-7; D gene uncertain. In germline, CDR1 is SGHTA, CDR2 FQGNSA. The germline V and J ends were trimmed by 1 base and 2 bases, with 9 bases remaining between them. The CDR3 has 14 amino acids. The CDR3 DNA reads as TGTGCCAGCAGCTTAGGCCCTTTCCCCTACGAGCAGTACTTC. It encodes CASSLGPFPYEQYF. Complete variable domain (other parts from reference TRBV7-2 and TRBJ2-7): GAGVSQSPSNKVTEKGKDVELRCDPISGHTALYWYRQSLGQGLEFLIYFQGNSAPDKSGLPSDRFSAERTGGSVSTLTIQRTQQEDSAVYLCASSLGPFPYEQYFGPGTRLTVT.

The chain links TRBV29-1 to TRBJ2-4; a possible D gene is TRBD2 (6 bases). The CDR3 length is 12 residues. In germline, CDR1 is SQVTM, CDR2 ANQGSEA. V was clipped by 7 bases and J by 0 bases, with 7 bases between them. The CDR3 reads CSGGLAKNIQYF. The CDR3 DNA follows: TGCAGCGGGGGACTAGCCAAAAACATTCAGTACTTC.

This clonotype appeared many times. The V gene is TRBV10-3, the J gene TRBJ2-5; D is possibly TRBD2 (5 bases). This CDR3 has 16 residues. V lost 0 bases and J 0 bases, leaving 11 bases between the germline ends. Per germline, CDR1 ENHRY and CDR2 SYGVKD. As DNA, the CDR3 is TGTGCCATCAGTGAGTCGTCGCGGGCCTACCAAGAGACCCAGTACTTC. Translation gives CAISESSRAYQETQYF.

The chain is built from TRBV7-2 and TRBJ2-5; D possibly corresponds to TRBD2 (5 bases). The CDR3 totals 15 residues. V was trimmed by 3 bases and J by 4 bases, leaving 15 bases between them. CDR1 SGHTA and CDR2 FQGNSA come from the germline V gene. The CDR3 sequence is CASSFGDTGVETQYF. DNA of the CDR3: TGTGCCAGCAGCTTCGGTGATACCGGGGTAGAGACCCAGTACTTC. Variable domain in full (rest from reference TRBV7-2 and TRBJ2-5): GAGVSQSPSNKVTEKGKDVELRCDPISGHTALYWYRQSLGQGLEFLIYFQGNSAPDKSGLPSDRFSAERTGGSVSTLTIQRTQQEDSAVYLCASSFGDTGVETQYFGPGTRLLVL.

The rearrangement uses TRBV5-1 and TRBJ2-7; D might be TRBD2 (5 bases). The CDR3 length is 13 residues. V lost 0 bases, J lost 6 bases, and 10 bases lay in between. The V gene's germline CDR1 is SGHRS and CDR2 YFSETQ. CDR3 coding DNA: TGCGCCAGCAGCTTGGAGCTAGCCGGCGAGCAGTACTTC. It specifies CASSLELAGEQYF.

This clonotype has only a few counts. The gene calls are TRBV6-5 and TRBJ2-5; no clear D gene. The CDR3 runs 12 residues. Germline assignment: CDR1 MNHEY and CDR2 SVGAGI. V gave up 7 bases and J gave up 1 base, with 7 bases separating them. CDR3 in DNA: TGTGCCAGCAAAGGGATCCAAGAGACCCAGTACTTC. Translating gives CASKGIQETQYF.

This chain connects TRBV7-3 to TRBJ2-1, with 9 bases that match TRBD2. Trimming cost V 0 bases and J 8 bases; bases outside gene matches: 2. CDR1 SGHTA and CDR2 FQGTGA come from the germline V gene. This CDR3 is 14 amino acids long. The CDR3 loop is CASSLTSGGHEQFF. In nucleotides, the CDR3 is TGTGCCAGCAGCTTAACTAGCGGGGGCCATGAGCAGTTCTTC. Full variable domain (missing parts from reference TRBV7-3 and TRBJ2-1): GAGVSQTPSNKVTEKGKYVELRCDPISGHTALYWYRQSLGQGPEFLIYFQGTGAADDSGLPNDRFFAVRPEGSVSTLKIQRTERGDSAVYLCASSLTSGGHEQFFGPGTRLTVL.